This TCR beta chain derives from a study of cytomegalovirus exposure and HLA in healthy donors. The PCR contained 60 Vbeta and 13 Jbeta primers. Here immunoSEQ multiplex PCR was the method, and the copy in TCRdb shows in-frame clones only, minus some. The sample holds 100,000 to 150,000 clones, around 78% seen once. Only a few counts were recorded for this clone. Its antigen is currently unknown. Whole-study results and caveats: Several of the most significant clusters were apparently associated with common viral pathogens in a later analysis.

The sample comprised PBMCs. This TCR was recovered from a middle-aged woman in good health and CMV-seronegative.

CDR3 region: CASSVLGGDGYTF. The CDR3, as DNA: TGTGCCAGCAGTGTGTTAGGAGGGGACGGCTACACCTTC. The chain combines TRBV25-1 with TRBJ1-2, with a possible D match to TRBD1 (5 bases). Trimming removed 4 bases from V and 8 bases from J, with 14 bases in between. The CDR3 covers 13 residues. CDR1 is MGHDK and CDR2 is SYGVNS in the germline V gene.